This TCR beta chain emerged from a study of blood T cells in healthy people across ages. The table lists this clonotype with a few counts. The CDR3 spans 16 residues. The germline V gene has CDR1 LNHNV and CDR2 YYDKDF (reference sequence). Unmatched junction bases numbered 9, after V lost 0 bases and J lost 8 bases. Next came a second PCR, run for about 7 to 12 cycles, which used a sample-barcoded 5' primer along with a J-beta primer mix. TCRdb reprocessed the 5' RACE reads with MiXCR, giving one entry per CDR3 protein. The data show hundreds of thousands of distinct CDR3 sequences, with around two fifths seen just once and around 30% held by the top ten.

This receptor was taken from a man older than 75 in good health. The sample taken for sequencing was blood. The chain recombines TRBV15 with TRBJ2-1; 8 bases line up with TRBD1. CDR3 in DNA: TGTGCCACCAGCAGAGATTTTCAGGGGGCTCGGTATGAGCAGTTCTTC. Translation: CATSRDFQGARYEQFF.